One sample yielded the 16 T cell receptor beta chains listed below, sequenced in a study of control samples from healthy donors and cancer patients. TCRdb's table, derived via immunoSEQ multiplex PCR, lists solely in-frame clones and lacks some. This sample yields some 120,000 clones, of which 90% are seen a single time; 2.5% belongs to the top ten. The specimen was blood. The source of these receptors is a man aged 18-30 years in good health.

The V and J genes are TRBV11-2 and TRBJ1-1, with unresolved D. V was shortened by 0 bases and J by 3 bases, with 5 bases between the two germline ends. Germline CDR1 is SGHAT and CDR2 is FQNNGV. This CDR3 is built from 13 residues. The CDR3 nucleotides read TGTGCCAGCAGCTTAGAGATCTACACTGAAGCTTTCTTT. It specifies CASSLEIYTEAFF.

This clone has only one observation. This sequence joins TRBV4-1 and TRBJ2-1; tentatively, D is TRBD1 or TRBD2 (6 bases each). Trimming removed 0 bases at V and 16 bases at J, with 13 bases between. Germline CDR1 reads MGHRA; CDR2 reads YSYEKL. The CDR3 consists of 12 residues. CDR3 sequence reads: CASSQEWGARFF. The CDR3 bases are TGCGCCAGCAGCCAAGAATGGGGGGCCAGATTCTTC.

This rearrangement joins TRBV9 to TRBJ2-2; D possibly corresponds to TRBD1 (5 bases). Per germline, CDR1 SGDLS and CDR2 YYNGEE. Trimming left V 5 bases short and J 1 base short, with 15 bases between. CDR3 length: 16 amino acids. The CDR3 coding sequence is TGTGCCAGCAGACCAGGGCAGGGCTTGAACACCGGGGAGCTGTTTTTT. Translated: CASRPGQGLNTGELFF.

This clone was recorded once. The chain joins TRBV7-8 to TRBJ1-3; tentative D call: TRBD1 (6 bases). V gave up 5 bases and J gave up 4 bases, with 24 bases separating them. Germline loops: CDR1 SGHVS, CDR2 FQNEAQ. The CDR3 has 18 amino acids. This CDR3 is CASSPQQGGPLTGNTIYF. Written as DNA, the CDR3 is TGTGCCAGCAGCCCCCAACAGGGAGGGCCACTCACCGGAAACACCATATATTTT.

This sequence joins TRBV5-8 and TRBJ1-2; D gene unclear. The V and J ends lost 3 bases and 4 bases respectively, with 10 bases between them. The CDR3 extends over 13 amino acids. Germline V CDR1 and CDR2: SGHTS, YDEGEE. The CDR3 protein is CASSWVTTYGYTF. CDR3 coding DNA: TGTGCCAGCAGCTGGGTGACAACCTATGGCTACACCTTC.

The chain couples TRBV3-1 (or the pseudogene TRBV3-2) to TRBJ2-5, with TRBD1 matching over 10 bases. Germline assignment: CDR1 LGHDT and CDR2 YNNKEL (reference sequence). The CDR3 is 14 amino acids. The junction had 5 bases not matched to a gene; V was cut back by 6 bases and J by 4 bases. The CDR3 here is CASRPGTGVETQYF. CDR3 DNA: TGTGCCAGCAGACCCGGGACAGGGGTAGAGACCCAGTACTTC.

The rearrangement uses TRBV18 and TRBJ1-1; D remains ambiguous. There are 16 residues in the CDR3. Germline V gene data show CDR1 as KGHSH and CDR2 as LQKENI. Trimming took 1 base from V and 0 from J, leaving 12 bases between them. Here the CDR3 DNA reads TGTGCCAGCTCACCACAGGAGTCAGGCATGAACACTGAAGCTTTCTTT. This encodes CASSPQESGMNTEAFF. The whole variable domain, remainder taken from reference TRBV18 and TRBJ1-1, is NAGVMQNPRHLVRRRGQEARLRCSPMKGHSHVYWYRQLPEEGLKFMVYLQKENIIDESGMPKERFSAEFPKEGPSILRIQQVVRGDSAAYFCASSPQESGMNTEAFFGQGTRLTVV.

The chain has TRBV20-1 and TRBJ2-3, with TRBD2 matching over 7 bases. Germline CDR1 reads DFQATT; CDR2 reads SNEGSKA (reference sequence). With V trimmed by 3 bases and J by 6 bases, 6 bases remained unmatched. The CDR3 is made up of 13 amino acids. CDR3 sequence (DNA): TGCAGTGCTAGTCACGGGGGAGGGGATACGCAGTATTTT. Its translation is CSASHGGGDTQYF.

V is TRBV11-3 and J is TRBJ2-1; D possibly corresponds to TRBD1 (6 bases). The CDR3 contains 13 residues. Trimming stripped 6 bases from V and 6 bases from J, with 12 bases between. The germline V gene has CDR1 SGHNT and CDR2 YENEEA. The CDR3 bases are TGTGCCAGCAGTAACTACAGGGCCAATGAGCAGTTCTTC. It yields the protein CASSNYRANEQFF.

CDR3 residues: CATSGDWDEQFF. The CDR3 DNA reads as TGTGCCACCAGTGGGGACTGGGATGAGCAGTTCTTC. The rearrangement joins TRBV24-1 to TRBJ2-1; tentatively, D is TRBD2 (6 bases). V was cut by 5 bases and J by 8 bases, with 9 bases left in between. CDR1 is KGHDR, CDR2 SFDVKD, per germline. The CDR3 totals 12 residues.

The rearrangement uses TRBV7-9 and TRBJ1-2; D perhaps matches TRBD1 (5 bases). Trimming shortened V by 0 bases and J by 4 bases, and 18 bases separated the two germline ends. The germline gives CDR1 SEHNR, CDR2 FQNEAQ (reference sequence). The length of the CDR3 is 17 residues. CDR3 sequence reads: CASSLALAAPGSYGYTF. The CDR3 DNA sequence: TGTGCCAGCAGCTTAGCTTTAGCGGCACCAGGGAGCTATGGCTACACCTTC. Supplemented by reference TRBV7-9 and TRBJ1-2, the full variable domain reads DTGVSQNPRHKITKRGQNVTFRCDPISEHNRLYWYRQTLGQGPEFLTYFQNEAQLEKSRLLSDRFSAERPKGSFSTLEIQRTEQGDSAMYLCASSLALAAPGSYGYTFGSGTRLTVV.

The rearrangement links TRBV2 to TRBJ2-1, with D possibly being TRBD1 or TRBD2 (5 bases each). Trimming left V 7 bases short and J 8 bases short, with 18 bases between. The CDR3 spans 14 residues. The germline V gene encodes CDR1 SNHLY and CDR2 FYNNEI. This CDR3 is CASKPGRGSDEQFF. The CDR3, as DNA: TGTGCCAGCAAACCGGGACGGGGTTCTGATGAGCAGTTCTTC. The full variable domain, rest sourced from reference TRBV2 and TRBJ2-1, is EPEVTQTPSHQVTQMGQEVILRCVPISNHLYFYWYRQILGQKVEFLVSFYNNEISEKSEIFDDQFSVERPDGSNFTLKIRSTKLEDSAMYFCASKPGRGSDEQFFGPGTRLTVL.

A note on this clone: One junction end disagrees with the germline gene, perhaps due to a read error. J is TRBJ2-1 and V is TRBV2; TRBD2 matches 9 bases. This CDR3 has 14 amino acids. CDR1 and CDR2 from the germline V gene are SNHLY and FYNNEI. The CDR3 loop reads CASRVAGVSNEQLF. The DNA for the CDR3 is TGTGCCAGCAGGGTAGCGGGGGTTTCAAATGAGCAGCTCTTC.

V gene TRBV7-2 combines with J gene TRBJ1-2; possible D gene TRBD1, 6 bases. Trimming took off 5 bases at V and 6 bases at J, with 13 bases between the two ends. The germline V gene encodes CDR1 SGHTA and CDR2 FQGNSA. The CDR3 is 13 amino acids. DNA for the CDR3: TGTGCCAGCAGCGCAACAGGGAGCCATGGCTACACCTTC. Translation: CASSATGSHGYTF.

The V call is TRBV3-1 (or the pseudogene TRBV3-2), the J call TRBJ1-1; possible D gene TRBD1, 6 bases. The CDR3 is made up of 14 amino acids. Trimming took 5 bases from V and 6 from J, leaving 16 bases between them. The germline V gene encodes CDR1 LGHDT and CDR2 YNNKEL (reference sequence). CDR3: CASSSGHLGAEAFF. The CDR3 DNA sequence: TGTGCCAGCAGCTCGGGACATCTGGGAGCTGAAGCTTTCTTT.

The chain links TRBV12-5 to TRBJ1-5; 7 bases fit TRBD1. Looked up from germline, CDR1 is LGHNT and CDR2 is FRNRAP. V lost 0 bases to trimming and J lost 1 base; unmatched junction nucleotides: 9. The CDR3 contains 18 residues. This chain's CDR3 is CASGLVRQGEPSNQPQHF. The CDR3 bases are TGTGCTAGTGGTTTGGTAAGGCAGGGGGAACCGAGCAATCAGCCCCAGCATTTT.